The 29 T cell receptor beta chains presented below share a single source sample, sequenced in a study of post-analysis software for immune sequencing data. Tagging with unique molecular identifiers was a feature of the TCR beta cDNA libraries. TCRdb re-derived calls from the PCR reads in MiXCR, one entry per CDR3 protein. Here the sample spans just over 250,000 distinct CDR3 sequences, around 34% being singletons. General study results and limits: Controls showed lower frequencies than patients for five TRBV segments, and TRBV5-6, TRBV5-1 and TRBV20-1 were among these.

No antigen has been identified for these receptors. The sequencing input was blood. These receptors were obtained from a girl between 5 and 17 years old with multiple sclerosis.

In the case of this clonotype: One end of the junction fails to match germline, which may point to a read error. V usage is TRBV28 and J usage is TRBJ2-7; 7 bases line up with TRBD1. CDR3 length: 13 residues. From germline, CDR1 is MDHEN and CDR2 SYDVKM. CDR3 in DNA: TGTGCCTGCAGTTTAACACAGGGGTACGAGCAGTACTTC. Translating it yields CACSLTQGYEQYF.

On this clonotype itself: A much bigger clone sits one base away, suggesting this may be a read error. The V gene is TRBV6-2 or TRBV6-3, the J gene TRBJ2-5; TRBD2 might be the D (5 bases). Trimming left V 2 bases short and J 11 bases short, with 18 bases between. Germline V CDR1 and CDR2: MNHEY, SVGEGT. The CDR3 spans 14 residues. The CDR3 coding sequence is TGTGCCAGCAGTTACGGGCTAGCCTACAATGAGCAGTACTTC. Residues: CASSYGLAYNEQYF.

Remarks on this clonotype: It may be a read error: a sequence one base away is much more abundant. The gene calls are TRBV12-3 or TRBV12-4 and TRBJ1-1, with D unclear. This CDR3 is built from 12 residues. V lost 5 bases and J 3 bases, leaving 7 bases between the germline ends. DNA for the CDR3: TGTGCCAGCAGTACCAGAGACACTGAAGCTTTCTTT. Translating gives CASSTRDTEAFF.

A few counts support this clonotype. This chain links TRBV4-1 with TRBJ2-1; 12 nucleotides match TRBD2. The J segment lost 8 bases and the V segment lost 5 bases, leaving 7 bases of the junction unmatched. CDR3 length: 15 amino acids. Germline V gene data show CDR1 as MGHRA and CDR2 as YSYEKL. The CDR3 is CASSRGLAGGDEQFF. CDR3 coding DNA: TGCGCCAGCAGCAGGGGGCTAGCGGGAGGGGATGAGCAGTTCTTC.

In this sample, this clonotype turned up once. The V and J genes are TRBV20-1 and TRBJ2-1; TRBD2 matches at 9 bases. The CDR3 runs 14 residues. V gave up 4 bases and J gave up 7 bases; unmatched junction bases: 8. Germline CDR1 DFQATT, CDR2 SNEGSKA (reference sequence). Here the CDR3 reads CSANSGSSENEQFF. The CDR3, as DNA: TGCAGTGCTAATAGCGGGAGTTCTGAGAATGAGCAGTTCTTC.

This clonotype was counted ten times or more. The CDR3 DNA reads TGTGCCAGCAGTTACTCGAGTCCTGCACTAGCCAAAAACATTCAGTACTTC. It is translated as CASSYSSPALAKNIQYF. This sequence joins TRBV6-5 and TRBJ2-4; no firm D call. V was trimmed by 0 bases and J by 0 bases, leaving 12 bases between them. The germline V gene encodes CDR1 MNHEY and CDR2 SVGAGI. This CDR3 comprises 17 residues.

The CDR3 nucleotides read TGTGCCAGCAGTTTCGGACTAGCGGGGGGGCCGGAGGATGAGCAGTTCTTC. This translates into CASSFGLAGGPEDEQFF. The V gene is TRBV12-3 or TRBV12-4, the J gene TRBJ2-1; 15 bases match TRBD2. There are 17 residues in the CDR3. The V gene end was trimmed by 3 bases and the J gene end by 8 bases; junction bases not matched to a gene: 8.

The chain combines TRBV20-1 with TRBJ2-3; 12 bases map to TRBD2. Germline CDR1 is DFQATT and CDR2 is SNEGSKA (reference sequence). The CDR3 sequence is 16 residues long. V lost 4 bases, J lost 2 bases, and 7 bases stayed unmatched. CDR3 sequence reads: CSAKGLAGRDTDTQYF. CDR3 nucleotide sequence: TGCAGTGCTAAGGGACTAGCGGGTCGGGACACAGATACGCAGTATTTT.

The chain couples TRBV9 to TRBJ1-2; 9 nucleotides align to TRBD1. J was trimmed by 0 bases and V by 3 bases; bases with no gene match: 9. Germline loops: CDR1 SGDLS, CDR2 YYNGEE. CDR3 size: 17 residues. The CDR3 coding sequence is TGTGCCAGCAGCGCATCCCGGGACAGGGATTCTAACTATGGCTACACCTTC. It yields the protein CASSASRDRDSNYGYTF.

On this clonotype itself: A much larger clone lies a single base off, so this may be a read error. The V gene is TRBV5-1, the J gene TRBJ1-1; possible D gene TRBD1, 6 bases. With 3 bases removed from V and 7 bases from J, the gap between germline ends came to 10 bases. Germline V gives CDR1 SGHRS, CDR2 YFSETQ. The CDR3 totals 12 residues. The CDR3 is CASSWEGVEAFF. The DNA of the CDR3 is TGCGCCAGCAGCTGGGAGGGGGTTGAAGCTTTCTTT.

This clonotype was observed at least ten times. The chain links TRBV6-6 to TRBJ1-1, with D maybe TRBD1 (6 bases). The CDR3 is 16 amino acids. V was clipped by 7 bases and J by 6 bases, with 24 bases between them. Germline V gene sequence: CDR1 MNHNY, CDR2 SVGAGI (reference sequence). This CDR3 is CASTDGRGGAGPEAFF. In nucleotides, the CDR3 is TGTGCCAGCACCGATGGCCGGGGGGGCGCCGGCCCTGAAGCTTTCTTT.

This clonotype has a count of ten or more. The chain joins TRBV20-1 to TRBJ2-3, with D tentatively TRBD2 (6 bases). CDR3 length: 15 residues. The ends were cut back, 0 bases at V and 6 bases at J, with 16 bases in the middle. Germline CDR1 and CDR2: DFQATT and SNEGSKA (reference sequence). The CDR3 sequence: CSARDPLAIDDTQYF. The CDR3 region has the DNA TGCAGTGCTAGAGATCCGCTAGCGATCGATGATACGCAGTATTTT.

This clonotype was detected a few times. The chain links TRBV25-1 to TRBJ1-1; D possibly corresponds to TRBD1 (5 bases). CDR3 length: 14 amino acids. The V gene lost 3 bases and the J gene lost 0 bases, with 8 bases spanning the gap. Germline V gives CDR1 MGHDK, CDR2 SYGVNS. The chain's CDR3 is CASSDPRVNTEAFF. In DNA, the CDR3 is TGTGCCAGCAGTGACCCCAGGGTGAACACTGAAGCTTTCTTT. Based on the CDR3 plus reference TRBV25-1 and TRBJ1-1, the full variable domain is EADIYQTPRYLVIGTGKKITLECSQTMGHDKMYWYQQDPGMELHLIHYSYGVNSTEKGDLSSESTVSRIRTEHFPLTLESARPSHTSQYLCASSDPRVNTEAFFGQGTRLTVV.

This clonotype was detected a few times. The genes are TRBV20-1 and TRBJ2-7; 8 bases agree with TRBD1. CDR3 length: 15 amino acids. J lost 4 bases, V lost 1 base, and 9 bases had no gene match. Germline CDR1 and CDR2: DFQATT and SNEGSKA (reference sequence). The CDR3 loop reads CSARVGDRSPYEQYF. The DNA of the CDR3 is TGCAGTGCTAGAGTTGGGGACAGGTCCCCTTACGAGCAGTACTTC.

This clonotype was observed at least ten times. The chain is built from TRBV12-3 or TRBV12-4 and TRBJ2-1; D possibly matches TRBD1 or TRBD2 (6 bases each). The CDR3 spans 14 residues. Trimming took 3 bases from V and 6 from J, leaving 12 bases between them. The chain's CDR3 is CASSFSWGANEQFF. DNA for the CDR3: TGTGCCAGCAGTTTTTCTTGGGGGGCCAATGAGCAGTTCTTC.

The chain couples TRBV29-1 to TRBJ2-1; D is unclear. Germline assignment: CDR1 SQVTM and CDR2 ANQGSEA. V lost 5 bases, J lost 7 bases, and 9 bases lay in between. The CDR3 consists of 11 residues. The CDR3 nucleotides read TGCAGCGTTCTCTTGGGGAATGAGCAGTTCTTC. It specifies CSVLLGNEQFF.

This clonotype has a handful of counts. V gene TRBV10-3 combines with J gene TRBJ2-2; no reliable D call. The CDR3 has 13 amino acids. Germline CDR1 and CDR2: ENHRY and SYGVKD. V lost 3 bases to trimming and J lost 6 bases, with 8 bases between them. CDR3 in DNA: TGTGCCATCAGTGAAAACAGCCCCGGGGAGCTGTTTTTT. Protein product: CAISENSPGELFF.

CDR3 nucleotides: TGTGCCAGCAGCCACCTGACTAGCGCGTACAATGAGCAGTTCTTC. This encodes CASSHLTSAYNEQFF. The chain combines TRBV7-9 with TRBJ2-1; 8 bases are a match to TRBD2. The CDR3 totals 15 residues. Germline CDR1 and CDR2: SEHNR and FQNEAQ (reference sequence). Unmatched junction bases numbered 7, after V lost 5 bases and J lost 4 bases.

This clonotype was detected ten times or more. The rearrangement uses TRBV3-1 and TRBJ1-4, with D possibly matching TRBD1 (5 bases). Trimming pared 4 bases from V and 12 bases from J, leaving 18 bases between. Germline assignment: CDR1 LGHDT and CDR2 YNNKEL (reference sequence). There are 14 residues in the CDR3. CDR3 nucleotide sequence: TGTGCCAGCAGCCTGACGGGCTCCGAAGGGGAACTGTTTTTT. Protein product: CASSLTGSEGELFF.

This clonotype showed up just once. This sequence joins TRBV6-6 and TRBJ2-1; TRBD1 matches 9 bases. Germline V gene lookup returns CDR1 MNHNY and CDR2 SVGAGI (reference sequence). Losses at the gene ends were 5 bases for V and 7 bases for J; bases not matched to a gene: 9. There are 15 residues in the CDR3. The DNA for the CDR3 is TGTGCCAGCAGTCCCCGGGACAGGGCGTTAAATGAGCAGTTCTTC. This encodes CASSPRDRALNEQFF.

DNA for the CDR3: TGTGCCAGCAGCCCCATCAGCGGACAGGGGAACACCGGGGAGCTGTTTTTT. Translated, it gives CASSPISGQGNTGELFF. The chain couples TRBV3-1 to TRBJ2-2; TRBD1 aligns across 8 bases. The ends lost 4 bases at V and 1 base at J; junction bases unmatched: 8. The germline V gene has CDR1 LGHDT and CDR2 YNNKEL (reference sequence). The CDR3 sequence is 17 residues long. Together with reference TRBV3-1 and TRBJ2-2, the CDR3 gives the full variable domain: DTAVSQTPKYLVTQMGNDKSIKCEQNLGHDTMYWYKQDSKKFLKIMFSYNNKELIINETVPNRFSPKSPDKAHLNLHINSLELGDSAVYFCASSPISGQGNTGELFFGEGSRLTVL.

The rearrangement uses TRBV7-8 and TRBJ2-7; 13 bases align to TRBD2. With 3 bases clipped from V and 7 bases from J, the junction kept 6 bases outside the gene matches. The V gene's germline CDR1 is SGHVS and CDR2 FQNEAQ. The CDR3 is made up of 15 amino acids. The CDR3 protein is CASSFGLAGAWEQYF. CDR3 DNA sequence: TGTGCCAGCAGCTTCGGACTAGCGGGAGCATGGGAGCAGTACTTC.

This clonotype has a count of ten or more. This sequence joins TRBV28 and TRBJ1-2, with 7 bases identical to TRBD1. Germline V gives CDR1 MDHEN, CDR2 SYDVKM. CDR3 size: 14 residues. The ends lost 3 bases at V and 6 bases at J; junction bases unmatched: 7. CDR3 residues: CASSLAGRGNGYTF. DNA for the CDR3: TGTGCCAGCAGTTTGGCCGGCAGGGGGAATGGCTACACCTTC.

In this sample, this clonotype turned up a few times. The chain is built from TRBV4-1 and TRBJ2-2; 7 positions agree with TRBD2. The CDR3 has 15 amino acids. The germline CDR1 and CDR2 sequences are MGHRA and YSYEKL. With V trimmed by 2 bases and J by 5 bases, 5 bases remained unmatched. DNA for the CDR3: TGCGCCAGCAGCCAACCGGGAGGCGTAACCGGGGAGCTGTTTTTT. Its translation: CASSQPGGVTGELFF.

The CDR3 reads CASSVDGQGGNEQFF. The CDR3 nucleotides are TGTGCCAGCAGCGTAGACGGACAGGGTGGCAATGAGCAGTTCTTC. The chain recombines TRBV9 with TRBJ2-1, with 8 bases identical to TRBD1. The CDR3 sequence is 15 residues long. V was clipped by 0 bases and J by 6 bases; unmatched bases: 5. The germline V gene has CDR1 SGDLS and CDR2 YYNGEE.

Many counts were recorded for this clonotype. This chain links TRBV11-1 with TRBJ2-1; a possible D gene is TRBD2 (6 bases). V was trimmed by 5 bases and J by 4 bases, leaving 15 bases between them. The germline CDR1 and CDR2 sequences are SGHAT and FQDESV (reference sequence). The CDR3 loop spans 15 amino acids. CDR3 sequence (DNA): TGTGCCAGCAGCCGCCGGGCTAGCGATTACAATGAGCAGTTCTTC. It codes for CASSRRASDYNEQFF.

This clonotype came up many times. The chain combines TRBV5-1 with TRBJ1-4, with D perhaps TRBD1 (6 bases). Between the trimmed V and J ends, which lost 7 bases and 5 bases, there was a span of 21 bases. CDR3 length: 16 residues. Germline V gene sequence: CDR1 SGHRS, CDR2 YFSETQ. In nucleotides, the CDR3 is TGCGCCAGCTCTATCCAGGCCCAGGGGTCAAATGAAAAACTGTTTTTT. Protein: CASSIQAQGSNEKLFF. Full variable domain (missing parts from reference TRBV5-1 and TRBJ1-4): KAGVTQTPRYLIKTRGQQVTLSCSPISGHRSVSWYQQTPGQGLQFLFEYFSETQRNKGNFPGRFSGRQFSNSRSEMNVSTLELGDSALYLCASSIQAQGSNEKLFFGSGTQLSVL.

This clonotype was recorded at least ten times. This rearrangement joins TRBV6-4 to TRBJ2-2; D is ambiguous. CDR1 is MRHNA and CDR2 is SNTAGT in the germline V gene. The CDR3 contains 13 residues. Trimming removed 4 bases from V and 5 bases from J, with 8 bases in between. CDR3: CASSATETGELFF. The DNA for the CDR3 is TGTGCCAGCAGTGCCACAGAAACCGGGGAGCTGTTTTTT.

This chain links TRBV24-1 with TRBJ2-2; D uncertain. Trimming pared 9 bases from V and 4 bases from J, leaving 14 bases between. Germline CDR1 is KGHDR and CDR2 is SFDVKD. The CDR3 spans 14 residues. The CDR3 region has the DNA TGTGCCACCGCCGCAGTTGGGGTCACCGGGGAGCTGTTTTTT. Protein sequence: CATAAVGVTGELFF.